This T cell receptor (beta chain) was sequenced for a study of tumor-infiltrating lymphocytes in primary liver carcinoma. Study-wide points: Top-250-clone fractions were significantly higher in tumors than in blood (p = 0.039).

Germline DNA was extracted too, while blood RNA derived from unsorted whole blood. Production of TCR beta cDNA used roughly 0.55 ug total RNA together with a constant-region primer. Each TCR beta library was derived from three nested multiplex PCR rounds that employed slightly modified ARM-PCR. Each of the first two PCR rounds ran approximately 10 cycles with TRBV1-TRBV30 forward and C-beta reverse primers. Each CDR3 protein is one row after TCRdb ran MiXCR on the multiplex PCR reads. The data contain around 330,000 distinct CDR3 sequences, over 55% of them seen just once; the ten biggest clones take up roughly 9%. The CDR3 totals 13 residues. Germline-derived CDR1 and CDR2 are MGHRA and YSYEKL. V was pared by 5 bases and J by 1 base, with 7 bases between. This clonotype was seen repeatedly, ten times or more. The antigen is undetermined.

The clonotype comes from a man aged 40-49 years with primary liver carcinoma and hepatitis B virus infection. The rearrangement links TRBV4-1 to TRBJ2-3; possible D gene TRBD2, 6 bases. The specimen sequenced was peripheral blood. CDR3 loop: CASSSSGTDTQYF. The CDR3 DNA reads TGCGCCAGCAGCTCTAGCGGCACAGATACGCAGTATTTT.